This entry features one T cell receptor (beta chain) sequence. Some clones are missing from TCRdb's copy, which holds only in-frame ones; the method was immunoSEQ multiplex PCR. The table lists approximately 490,000 clones, 75% to 90% of them singletons. The CDR3 sequence is 13 residues long. V was shortened by 7 bases and J by 7 bases, with 16 bases between the two germline ends. Germline CDR1 reads LNHDA; CDR2 reads SQIVND (reference sequence). The sample originates from a study of blood T cell repertoires in COVID-19. Study information: Whether acute or convalescent, the COVID-19 samples came from the United States, Italy and Spain.

The sequenced sample was PBMCs or T cells enriched from blood (not recorded which). The rearrangement uses TRBV19 and TRBJ1-1; D remains unclear. This TCR came from a woman aged 18-29 years who had recovered from COVID-19. The CDR3 is CASNDKGEGEAFF. In nucleotides, the CDR3 is TGTGCCAGTAACGATAAGGGAGAGGGTGAAGCTTTCTTT. The whole variable domain, filled in from reference TRBV19 and TRBJ1-1, reads DGGITQSPKYLFRKEGQNVTLSCEQNLNHDAMYWYRQDPGQGLRLIYYSQIVNDFQKGDIAEGYSVSREKKESFPLTVTSAQKNPTAFYLCASNDKGEGEAFFGQGTRLTVV.